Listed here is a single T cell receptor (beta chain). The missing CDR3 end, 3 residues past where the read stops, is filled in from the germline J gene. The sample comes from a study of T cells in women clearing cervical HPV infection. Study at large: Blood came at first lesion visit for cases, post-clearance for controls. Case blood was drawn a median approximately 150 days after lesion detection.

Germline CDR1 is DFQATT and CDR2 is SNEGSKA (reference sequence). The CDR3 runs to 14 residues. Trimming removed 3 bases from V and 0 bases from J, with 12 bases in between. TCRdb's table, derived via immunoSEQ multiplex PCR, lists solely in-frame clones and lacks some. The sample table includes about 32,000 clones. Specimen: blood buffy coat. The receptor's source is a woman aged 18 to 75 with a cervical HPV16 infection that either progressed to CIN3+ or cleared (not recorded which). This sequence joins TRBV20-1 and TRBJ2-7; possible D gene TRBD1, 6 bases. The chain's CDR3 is CSASIVRGSYEQYF. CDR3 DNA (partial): TGCAGTGCTAGTATTGTCAGGGGCTCCTACGAG.